This entry lists 21 T cell receptor beta chains sequenced from one sample in a study of blood T cell repertoires in COVID-19. Data came from immunoSEQ multiplex PCR; TCRdb stores just in-frame clones and leaves some out. This sample has about 220,000 clones; about 85% occur once, and the top ten carry 2.9%. Material for sequencing was peripheral blood. All receptors come from a man aged 50-60 years who had recovered from COVID-19.

The table lists this clone with a few counts. This chain links TRBV7-9 with TRBJ2-1; 13 nucleotides agree with TRBD2. V lost 4 bases to trimming and J lost 8 bases; unmatched junction nucleotides: 11. Germline V gene data show CDR1 as SEHNR and CDR2 as FQNEAQ (reference sequence). The CDR3 runs to 17 residues. The CDR3 reads CASSSLLGLAGVYEQFF. As DNA, the CDR3 is TGTGCCAGCAGCTCTCTGCTCGGACTAGCGGGAGTTTATGAGCAGTTCTTC.

The gene calls are TRBV6-5 and TRBJ2-7; a possible D gene is TRBD2 (6 bases). V was clipped by 0 bases and J by 3 bases, with 12 bases between them. This CDR3 contains 15 residues. Germline loops: CDR1 MNHEY, CDR2 SVGAGI. The CDR3 loop is CASSYSQGLRYEQYF. For the CDR3, the DNA is TGTGCCAGCAGTTACTCGCAGGGACTTCGCTACGAGCAGTACTTC.

The chain employs TRBV9 and TRBJ2-3; 7 bases fit TRBD2. V lost 2 bases and J lost 3; bases outside the gene matches: 9. Germline loops: CDR1 SGDLS, CDR2 YYNGEE. The CDR3 totals 16 residues. Here the CDR3 DNA reads TGTGCCAGCAGCGTTCCGAGGGAGGGGTCTACAGATACGCAGTATTTT. Protein product: CASSVPREGSTDTQYF.

In DNA form, the CDR3 reads TGCGCCAGCAGCTTTAGCCTCGGGACTGAAGCTTTCTTT. It specifies CASSFSLGTEAFF. V and J are TRBV5-1 and TRBJ1-1; D is uncertain. The germline CDR1 and CDR2 sequences are SGHRS and YFSETQ. This CDR3 is built from 13 residues. Trimming pared 2 bases from V and 5 bases from J, leaving 10 bases between. The entire variable domain, with the rest obtained from reference TRBV5-1 and TRBJ1-1, is as follows: KAGVTQTPRYLIKTRGQQVTLSCSPISGHRSVSWYQQTPGQGLQFLFEYFSETQRNKGNFPGRFSGRQFSNSRSEMNVSTLELGDSALYLCASSFSLGTEAFFGQGTRLTVV.

This clone came up once. This CDR3 is CASSLTGFQPQHF. The CDR3, as DNA: TGCGCCAGCAGCTTGACAGGGTTTCAGCCCCAGCATTTT. This chain links TRBV5-1 with TRBJ1-5; D may be TRBD1 (6 bases). V dropped 1 base and J dropped 6 bases, with 8 bases sitting between them. The CDR3 contains 13 residues. The germline gives CDR1 SGHRS, CDR2 YFSETQ. The complete variable domain, with remaining parts taken from reference TRBV5-1 and TRBJ1-5, reads KAGVTQTPRYLIKTRGQQVTLSCSPISGHRSVSWYQQTPGQGLQFLFEYFSETQRNKGNFPGRFSGRQFSNSRSEMNVSTLELGDSALYLCASSLTGFQPQHFGDGTRLSIL.

For this clone: Other DNA variants within this sample encode the same CDR3. This sequence joins TRBV3-1 (or the pseudogene TRBV3-2) and TRBJ1-2, with D possibly TRBD1 on 6 matching bases. CDR3 size: 16 residues. CDR1 is LGHDT and CDR2 is YNNKEL in the germline V gene (reference sequence). With 4 bases removed from V and 6 bases from J, the gap between germline ends came to 21 bases. In nucleotides, the CDR3 is TGTGCCAGCAGCCCCTACCGGACAGAATTGAGTGATGGCTACACCTTC. Protein: CASSPYRTELSDGYTF.

This clone was detected a few times. This chain connects TRBV4-2 to TRBJ1-5; maybe TRBD1 (6 bases). Per the germline V gene, CDR1 is LGHNA and CDR2 is YNFKEQ. The CDR3 consists of 15 residues. Trimming stripped 0 bases from V and 5 bases from J, with 11 bases between. Written as DNA, the CDR3 is TGTGCCAGCAGCCAAGACAGGGGCCAGGATCAGCCCCAGCATTTT. It is translated as CASSQDRGQDQPQHF.

V and J are TRBV28 and TRBJ2-7, with 7 positions matching TRBD1. Germline trimming cut 5 bases from V and 3 bases from J; bases unmatched to any gene: 1. The CDR3 totals 12 residues. Germline V gene data show CDR1 as MDHEN and CDR2 as SYDVKM. CDR3 coding DNA: TGTGCCAGCAGTGACAGGGTCTACGAGCAGTACTTC. Translating it yields CASSDRVYEQYF.

The chain is built from TRBV27 and TRBJ1-2; D might be TRBD1 (5 bases). This CDR3 spans 14 amino acids. V gave up 0 bases and J gave up 3 bases, with 8 bases separating them. Germline CDR1 reads MNHEY; CDR2 reads SMNVEV (reference sequence). CDR3 DNA: TGTGCCAGCAGTTTATCAGGGGCACACTATGGCTACACCTTC. It encodes CASSLSGAHYGYTF.

The rearrangement uses TRBV28 and TRBJ2-4, with D hard to call. This CDR3 region has 14 residues. The V gene lost 5 bases and the J gene lost 0 bases, with 8 bases spanning the gap. Germline V gene data show CDR1 as MDHEN and CDR2 as SYDVKM. The CDR3 DNA reads TGTGCCAGCAGTCCTATGCTAGCCAAAAACATTCAGTACTTC. This gives the protein CASSPMLAKNIQYF.

This clone has a single count. CDR3 coding DNA: TGTGCCAGTAGTATCATTAGTTCACGCTCTGGAAACACCATATATTTT. Its translation: CASSIISSRSGNTIYF. The chain has TRBV19 and TRBJ1-3; no clear D gene. CDR3 length: 16 residues. Germline CDR1 is LNHDA and CDR2 is SQIVND (reference sequence). V was clipped by 3 bases and J by 0 bases, with 12 bases between them. The full variable domain, in which reference TRBV19 and TRBJ1-3 provide the parts outside the CDR3, is DGGITQSPKYLFRKEGQNVTLSCEQNLNHDAMYWYRQDPGQGLRLIYYSQIVNDFQKGDIAEGYSVSREKKESFPLTVTSAQKNPTAFYLCASSIISSRSGNTIYFGEGSWLTVV.

The chain has TRBV6-5 and TRBJ2-5; 8 positions match TRBD1. This CDR3 is built from 13 residues. J gave up 3 bases and V 5 bases, and 2 bases lay outside the gene matches. The germline gives CDR1 MNHEY, CDR2 SVGAGI. CDR3 sequence: CASSRTGKETQYF. The CDR3 bases are TGTGCCAGCAGTCGGACAGGGAAAGAGACCCAGTACTTC.

The chain joins TRBV5-4 to TRBJ2-7; 7 nucleotides match TRBD1. CDR1 SGHNT and CDR2 YYREEE come from the germline V gene (reference sequence). V lost 2 bases and J lost 4; bases outside the gene matches: 9. The CDR3 is made up of 15 amino acids. The CDR3: CASSFRSGGSYEQYF. The CDR3 nucleotides are TGTGCCAGCAGCTTTCGGTCAGGGGGATCTTACGAGCAGTACTTC.

The chain uses TRBV6-6 and TRBJ2-1; TRBD1 is a possible D gene (6 bases). V lost 2 bases and J 5 bases, leaving 16 bases between the germline ends. The germline V gene encodes CDR1 MNHNY and CDR2 SVGAGI (reference sequence). The CDR3 loop spans 16 amino acids. CDR3 DNA sequence: TGTGCCAGCAGTTACCCGGGCTGGCAGGGGAACAATGAGCAGTTCTTC. Translation: CASSYPGWQGNNEQFF.

This chain uses TRBV2 with TRBJ1-4, with TRBD1 matching 10 bases. The CDR3 is made up of 14 amino acids. After removal of 7 bases from V and 6 bases from J, the junction contained 5 bases not matched to a gene. Germline V lookup: CDR1 SNHLY, CDR2 FYNNEI. CDR3 region: CASTRDRGHEKLFF. For the CDR3, the DNA is TGTGCCAGCACCCGGGACAGGGGCCATGAAAAACTGTTTTTT.

This clone has only one observation. The chain carries TRBV29-1 and TRBJ2-1; 10 nucleotides line up with TRBD2. CDR1 and CDR2 from the germline V gene are SQVTM and ANQGSEA. This CDR3 has 14 residues. Germline trimming cut 3 bases from V and 6 bases from J; bases unmatched to any gene: 5. This CDR3 reads CSVDRLAGVNEQFF. CDR3 nucleotide sequence: TGCAGCGTTGATAGGCTAGCGGGAGTCAATGAGCAGTTCTTC.

The chain recombines TRBV27 with TRBJ2-5; 9 bases align to TRBD2. With 3 bases clipped from V and 2 bases from J, the junction kept 7 bases outside the gene matches. Germline assignment: CDR1 MNHEY and CDR2 SMNVEV (reference sequence). The CDR3 consists of 16 residues. CDR3 sequence reads: CASSFLASGTQETQYF. In nucleotides, the CDR3 is TGTGCCAGCAGTTTTTTGGCTAGCGGGACTCAAGAGACCCAGTACTTC.

This clone was recorded only once. The V and J genes are TRBV7-8 and TRBJ2-5; 12 positions agree with TRBD1. Losses at the gene ends were 5 bases for V and 5 bases for J; bases not matched to a gene: 9. Germline CDR1 is SGHVS and CDR2 is FQNEAQ. This CDR3 is 16 amino acids long. DNA of the CDR3: TGTGCCAGCAGCATGCCGGGACAGGGGGCTTTTGAGACCCAGTACTTC. Amino acid sequence: CASSMPGQGAFETQYF.

In this sample, this clone turned up a few times. This rearrangement joins TRBV19 to TRBJ2-7, with a weak D call TRBD1 (5 bases). V gave up 3 bases and J gave up 6 bases, with 21 bases separating them. This CDR3 comprises 16 residues. Per the germline V gene, CDR1 is LNHDA and CDR2 is SQIVND (reference sequence). CDR3 sequence reads: CASSILGATKSSEQYF. DNA of the CDR3: TGTGCCAGTAGTATCCTAGGGGCAACCAAATCGTCCGAGCAGTACTTC.

This CDR3 reads CASSLAQGYGYTF. In DNA form, the CDR3 reads TGTGCCAGCAGCTTAGCCCAGGGGTATGGCTACACCTTC. The chain uses TRBV11-2 and TRBJ1-2, with D perhaps matching TRBD1 (6 bases). This CDR3 spans 13 amino acids. Trimming stripped 1 base from V and 5 bases from J, with 8 bases between. CDR1 is SGHAT, CDR2 FQNNGV, per germline.

The V and J genes are TRBV28 and TRBJ2-1; D is perhaps TRBD1 (5 bases). In germline, CDR1 is MDHEN, CDR2 SYDVKM. The V and J ends lost 6 bases and 6 bases respectively, with 21 bases between them. This CDR3 region has 16 residues. DNA of the CDR3: TGTGCCAGCAGCTCCCCCGCGGCAGGGAAAGTCAATGAGCAGTTCTTC. This encodes CASSSPAAGKVNEQFF.